The 13 T cell receptor beta chains below come from one sample, sequenced in a study of CD8 T cells in ankylosing spondylitis. One entry per CDR3 protein, called by TCRdb with MiXCR from the 5' RACE reads. Of about 100,000 distinct CDR3 sequences in the sample, nearly 25% were seen once. Sequences were obtained from synovial fluid, either unsorted or a sorted T cell fraction (not recorded which). Every receptor here comes from a male donor with ankylosing spondylitis.

The CDR3 here is CASSPNGQGSDEQFF. CDR3 nucleotide sequence: TGTGCCAGCTCACCAAATGGACAGGGGTCGGATGAGCAGTTCTTC. V usage is TRBV18 and J usage is TRBJ2-1; 9 bases map to TRBD1. The germline CDR1 and CDR2 sequences are KGHSH and LQKENI. The CDR3 contains 15 residues. Losses at the gene ends were 2 bases for V and 8 bases for J; bases not matched to a gene: 7.

This clonotype was observed many times. The chain couples TRBV5-1 to TRBJ1-4; D is uncertain. The CDR3 runs 15 residues. Germline V lookup: CDR1 SGHRS, CDR2 YFSETQ. V was cut by 0 bases and J by 4 bases, with 10 bases left in between. The CDR3 DNA follows: TGCGCCAGCAGCTTGGACGGCCAGAATAATGAAAAACTGTTTTTT. The encoded protein is CASSLDGQNNEKLFF.

A few counts support this clonotype. The V and J genes are TRBV11-3 and TRBJ2-1; 15 bases are shared with TRBD2. Trimming took 5 bases from V and 9 from J; bases not matched to a gene: 5. CDR1 is SGHNT, CDR2 YENEEA, per germline. The CDR3 covers 15 residues. CDR3 residues: CASSPRTSGRVEQFF. The CDR3 DNA sequence: TGTGCCAGCAGCCCGCGGACTAGCGGGAGGGTTGAGCAGTTCTTC. Drawing the rest from reference TRBV11-3 and TRBJ2-1, the complete variable domain is EAGVVQSPRYKIIEKKQPVAFWCNPISGHNTLYWYLQNLGQGPELLIRYENEEAVDDSQLPKDRFSAERLKGVDSTLKIQPAELGDSAVYLCASSPRTSGRVEQFFGPGTRLTVL.

This clonotype was recorded a few times. The rearrangement joins TRBV12-3 or TRBV12-4 to TRBJ1-2; TRBD1 matches 8 bases. This CDR3 region has 17 residues. The J segment lost 3 bases and the V segment lost 3 bases, leaving 12 bases of the junction unmatched. The CDR3 loop is CASSLGTGFYGDYGYTF. For the CDR3, the DNA is TGTGCCAGCAGTTTGGGGACAGGATTTTACGGAGACTATGGCTACACCTTC.

V is TRBV12-3 or TRBV12-4 and J is TRBJ1-5; unclear D gene. Trimming left V 7 bases short and J 0 bases short, with 10 bases between. The CDR3 extends over 14 amino acids. The CDR3 here is CASNPRISNQPQHF. The DNA for the CDR3 is TGTGCCAGCAATCCACGGATTAGCAATCAGCCCCAGCATTTT.

V gene TRBV6-1 combines with J gene TRBJ2-1, with 10 bases aligning to TRBD1. Germline V CDR1 and CDR2: MNHNS, SASEGT. This CDR3 contains 13 residues. V lost 6 bases, J lost 7 bases, and 3 bases stayed unmatched. The CDR3 spells CASRGQGMNEQFF. CDR3 nucleotide sequence: TGTGCCAGCAGGGGACAGGGGATGAATGAGCAGTTCTTC.

The chain couples TRBV12-3 or TRBV12-4 to TRBJ1-6; D gene uncertain. This CDR3 contains 14 residues. V was pared by 8 bases and J by 10 bases, with 18 bases between. In nucleotides, the CDR3 is TGTGCCAGCCGAACTTGGGCTTCAAGGTCACCCCTCCACTTT. Translating gives CASRTWASRSPLHF.

The genes are TRBV13 and TRBJ2-1; D call uncertain. This CDR3 has 14 amino acids. The germline V and J ends were trimmed by 11 bases and 5 bases, with 19 bases remaining between them. CDR1 is PRHDT and CDR2 is FYEKMQ in the germline V gene (reference sequence). Written as DNA, the CDR3 is TGTGCCCAGCAGCTTCGAGGCGAAAACAATGAGCAGTTCTTC. Protein product: CAQQLRGENNEQFF.

V is TRBV7-7 and J is TRBJ2-1, with TRBD2 matching 16 bases. Germline V gives CDR1 SSHAT, CDR2 FNYEAQ (reference sequence). CDR3 size: 17 residues. V was clipped by 6 bases and J by 3 bases; unmatched bases: 5. This CDR3 is CASSRGTSGRVYNEQFF. CDR3 sequence (DNA): TGTGCCAGCAGTCGGGGGACTAGCGGGAGGGTCTACAATGAGCAGTTCTTC. Variable domain in full (rest from reference TRBV7-7 and TRBJ2-1): GAGVSQSPRYKVTKRGQDVTLRCDPISSHATLYWYQQALGQGPEFLTYFNYEAQPDKSGLPSDRFSAERPEGSISTLTIQRTEQRDSAMYRCASSRGTSGRVYNEQFFGPGTRLTVL.

The gene calls are TRBV7-8 and TRBJ2-1; D may be TRBD1 or TRBD2 (5 bases each). This CDR3 contains 15 residues. The germline V and J ends were trimmed by 10 bases and 1 base, with 17 bases remaining between them. Germline CDR1 SGHVS, CDR2 FQNEAQ. The CDR3 DNA is TGTGCCACTTTACCACGGGACCATTCCTACAATGAGCAGTTCTTC. It encodes CATLPRDHSYNEQFF.

The rearrangement joins TRBV30 to TRBJ1-6; D is unclear. This CDR3 is 13 amino acids long. Per germline, CDR1 GTSNPN and CDR2 SVGIG (reference sequence). With 5 bases removed from V and 8 bases from J, the gap between germline ends came to 13 bases. The CDR3 DNA sequence: TGTGCCTGGCAGGATCAAGGAGATTCACCCCTCCACTTT. Translation: CAWQDQGDSPLHF. Filled out from reference TRBV30 and TRBJ1-6, the complete variable domain reads SQTIHQWPATLVQPVGSPLSLECTVEGTSNPNLYWYRQAAGRGLQLLFYSVGIGQISSEVPQNLSASRPQDRQFILSSKKLLLSDSGFYLCAWQDQGDSPLHFGNGTRLTVT.

Notes on this clonotype: A much larger clone is a single base away; this may be a read error. V gene TRBV2 combines with J gene TRBJ1-2, with D unresolved. Looked up from germline, CDR1 is SNHLY and CDR2 is FYNNEI. CDR3 length equals 15 residues. CDR3 region: CASSEALGANYGYIF. The DNA of the CDR3 is TGTGCCAGCAGTGAAGCGCTCGGAGCTAACTATGGCTACATCTTC. Based on the CDR3 plus reference TRBV2 and TRBJ1-2, the full variable domain is EPEVTQTPSHQVTQMGQEVILRCVPISNHLYFYWYRQILGQKVEFLVSFYNNEISEKSEIFDDQFSVERPDGSNFTLKIRSTKLEDSAMYFCASSEALGANYGYIFGSGTRLTVV.

This chain joins TRBV30 and TRBJ2-1; D is uncertain. CDR1 and CDR2 (germline): GTSNPN, SVGIG (reference sequence). Trimming took 2 bases from V and 9 from J, leaving 8 bases between them. The CDR3 has 11 residues. CDR3 nucleotide sequence: TGTGCCTGGAGTTCGAGTTTTGAGCAGTTCTTC. Translation: CAWSSSFEQFF.